These 27 T cell receptor beta chains came from one sample sequenced in a study of T cells in localized non-small cell lung cancer. The data were produced by immunoSEQ multiplex PCR, yet TCRdb's version contains in-frame clones alone and is incomplete. Among around 69,000 clones, 85% to 90% were seen once, and the ten largest hold about 2.1%. The sequencing used peripheral blood, collected before any cancer treatment. The receptors come from a woman aged 35-75 years with stage I lung adenocarcinoma.

On this clone itself: Other DNA sequences from this sample encode an identical CDR3 as well. The V gene is TRBV5-5, the J gene TRBJ2-5; tentatively, D is TRBD2 (5 bases). V lost 4 bases and J 2 bases, leaving 15 bases between the germline ends. CDR1 is SGHKS and CDR2 is YYEKEE in the germline V gene (reference sequence). There are 15 residues in the CDR3. The CDR3 DNA follows: TGTGCCAGCAGCCTGGGTCGGGGAAGTCAAGAGACCCAGTACTTC. Its protein product is CASSLGRGSQETQYF.

The chain combines TRBV19 with TRBJ2-5; TRBD1 or TRBD2 may be the D gene (6 bases each). The CDR3 is 15 amino acids. Between the trimmed V and J ends, which lost 3 bases and 5 bases, there was a span of 16 bases. CDR1 is LNHDA and CDR2 is SQIVND in the germline V gene (reference sequence). This CDR3 is CASSINGGRPETQYF. CDR3 in DNA: TGTGCCAGTAGTATCAACGGGGGCCGGCCGGAGACCCAGTACTTC.

The V call is TRBV28, the J call TRBJ2-7, with D perhaps assigned TRBD1 or TRBD2 (5 bases each). Looked up from germline, CDR1 is MDHEN and CDR2 is SYDVKM. Trimming cost V 4 bases and J 6 bases, with 16 bases left between them. The CDR3 extends over 14 amino acids. CDR3 sequence: CASSSFPGRGEQYF. The CDR3 bases are TGTGCCAGCAGTTCTTTCCCGGGAAGGGGCGAGCAGTACTTC.

The chain links TRBV19 to TRBJ1-2; D ambiguous. This CDR3 contains 15 residues. V was clipped by 1 base and J by 6 bases, with 15 bases between them. Germline V gene lookup returns CDR1 LNHDA and CDR2 SQIVND (reference sequence). The CDR3 nucleotides read TGTGCCAGTAGTATAGCGGCTCCTTTAATGGATGGCTACACCTTC. This encodes CASSIAAPLMDGYTF.

The sample holds a few counts of this clone. The chain uses TRBV7-3 and TRBJ1-1; TRBD1 agrees at 7 bases. Looked up from germline, CDR1 is SGHTA and CDR2 is FQGTGA. Germline trimming cut 5 bases from V and 6 bases from J; bases unmatched to any gene: 12. The CDR3 has 15 amino acids. CDR3 DNA: TGTGCCAGCAGCCTCCGACCGGGACAGTGGTCTGAAGCTTTCTTT. Its protein is CASSLRPGQWSEAFF.

This clone showed up just a few times. In this CDR3 the conserved last residue, phenylalanine or tryptophan, is missing, so a read error is likely. It is unclear where the CDR3 begins or ends on the DNA, so no DNA is shown, and the CDR3 is as TCRdb lists it. The chain is built from TRBV7-9 and TRBJ1-1. CDR1 is SEHNR, CDR2 FQNEAQ, per germline (reference sequence). The CDR3 contains 11 residues when both ends are counted. CDR3: CASSLVPGPTV.

The J gene is TRBJ1-4, the V gene TRBV9; maybe TRBD1 (5 bases). With 0 bases removed from V and 4 bases from J, the gap between germline ends came to 10 bases. Germline V lookup: CDR1 SGDLS, CDR2 YYNGEE. The CDR3 covers 15 residues. The DNA of the CDR3 is TGTGCCAGCAGCGTAGCTACAGGCGTTAATGAAAAACTGTTTTTT. This encodes CASSVATGVNEKLFF. The variable domain in full, completed from reference TRBV9 and TRBJ1-4, reads DSGVTQTPKHLITATGQRVTLRCSPRSGDLSVYWYQQSLDQGLQFLIQYYNGEERAKGNILERFSAQQFPDLHSELNLSSLELGDSALYFCASSVATGVNEKLFFGSGTQLSVL.

This clone was recorded once. The chain is built from TRBV7-3 and TRBJ2-1; D is uncertain. The CDR3 has 15 residues. Germline CDR1 and CDR2: SGHTA and FQGTGA. V lost 1 base and J lost 0, with 7 bases in between. DNA for the CDR3: TGTGCCAGCAGCTTAATTCGGAGCTCCTACAATGAGCAGTTCTTC. It specifies CASSLIRSSYNEQFF.

V and J are TRBV4-3 and TRBJ1-4; 8 bases agree with TRBD1. With V trimmed by 1 base and J by 10 bases, 5 bases remained unmatched. Germline CDR1 LGHNA, CDR2 YSLEER. The CDR3 loop spans 14 amino acids. CDR3 nucleotide sequence: TGCGCCAGCAGCCAAGGGGACAGGCTGGGAAAACTGTTTTTT. This encodes CASSQGDRLGKLFF.

The chain employs TRBV9 and TRBJ2-5, with D perhaps matching TRBD1 (6 bases). The germline V gene has CDR1 SGDLS and CDR2 YYNGEE. The V end was cut by 4 bases, the J end by 2 bases, with 21 bases between. The CDR3 runs 17 residues. CDR3 sequence (DNA): TGTGCCAGCAGCCCTAAAAGCCGTGGACAGATTCAAGAGACCCAGTACTTC. Translation: CASSPKSRGQIQETQYF.

The genes are TRBV18 and TRBJ2-2, with unresolved D. CDR1 and CDR2 (germline): KGHSH, LQKENI. This CDR3 is 16 amino acids long. V was trimmed by 6 bases and J by 1 base, leaving 15 bases between them. The CDR3: CASSPRDIRNTGELFF. The CDR3, as DNA: TGTGCCAGCTCCCCGAGAGATATACGGAACACCGGGGAGCTGTTTTTT.

V usage is TRBV9 and J usage is TRBJ1-2; D is ambiguous. Germline CDR1 SGDLS, CDR2 YYNGEE. The germline V and J ends were trimmed by 6 bases and 5 bases, with 14 bases remaining between them. The CDR3 loop spans 13 amino acids. CDR3 in DNA: TGTGCCAGCACTGGCACATTCGGGTATGGCTACACCTTC. Its translation is CASTGTFGYGYTF. Full variable domain (outside the CDR3, taken from reference TRBV9 and TRBJ1-2): DSGVTQTPKHLITATGQRVTLRCSPRSGDLSVYWYQQSLDQGLQFLIQYYNGEERAKGNILERFSAQQFPDLHSELNLSSLELGDSALYFCASTGTFGYGYTFGSGTRLTVV.

The sample holds a few counts of this clone. The chain joins TRBV19 to TRBJ1-1; no definite D call. This CDR3 contains 17 residues. Germline CDR1 reads LNHDA; CDR2 reads SQIVND (reference sequence). Trimming removed 5 bases from V and 0 bases from J, with 19 bases in between. The CDR3 DNA follows: TGTGCCAGTAGTCCAGATAGTTATTCAGCAATGAACACTGAAGCTTTCTTT. Protein: CASSPDSYSAMNTEAFF.

V gene TRBV7-2 combines with J gene TRBJ1-1; D unclear. The V end was cut by 5 bases, the J end by 1 base, with 14 bases between. The CDR3 has 15 residues. Germline CDR1 and CDR2: SGHTA and FQGNSA. Here the CDR3 DNA reads TGTGCCAGCAGCCTGGGCCTCCGGAGGAACACTGAAGCTTTCTTT. Translated: CASSLGLRRNTEAFF.

This chain joins TRBV19 and TRBJ2-1, with a tentative D call TRBD2 (6 bases). Deletions cut 5 bases from V and 8 bases from J, with 16 bases between. CDR3 length: 14 amino acids. CDR1 and CDR2 (germline): LNHDA, SQIVND (reference sequence). CDR3 sequence: CASSLRRVSDEQFF. The CDR3 nucleotides are TGTGCCAGTAGTCTTCGGAGGGTATCTGATGAGCAGTTCTTC.

The genes are TRBV7-8 and TRBJ2-4; 10 positions agree with TRBD1. V was clipped by 5 bases and J by 11 bases; unmatched bases: 3. CDR1 and CDR2 (germline): SGHVS, FQNEAQ. The CDR3 sequence is 12 residues long. CDR3 nucleotide sequence: TGTGCCAGCAGCGGGACAGGGGTCGTTCAGTACTTC. Its protein is CASSGTGVVQYF.

The CDR3 protein is CASSLDGRDYGYTF. In nucleotides, the CDR3 is TGCGCCAGCAGCTTGGATGGACGGGACTATGGCTACACCTTC. The chain recombines TRBV5-1 with TRBJ1-2; D gene unclear. The germline V gene has CDR1 SGHRS and CDR2 YFSETQ. Trimming removed 0 bases at V and 3 bases at J, with 9 bases between. The CDR3 length is 14 residues.

This clone was seen only once. V usage is TRBV2 and J usage is TRBJ1-4; D unresolved. Germline assignment: CDR1 SNHLY and CDR2 FYNNEI. There are 16 residues in the CDR3. V lost 6 bases, J lost 5 bases, and 19 bases lay in between. Here the CDR3 reads CASRSGFGHGNEKLFF. CDR3 nucleotide sequence: TGTGCCAGCAGGTCCGGATTCGGCCACGGAAATGAAAAACTGTTTTTT.

The chain recombines TRBV2 with TRBJ2-1; D unclear. The ends were cut back, 6 bases at V and 4 bases at J, with 10 bases in the middle. Germline V CDR1 and CDR2: SNHLY, FYNNEI. CDR3 size: 13 residues. This CDR3 is CASRMTTYNEQFF. The DNA of the CDR3 is TGTGCCAGCAGGATGACAACTTACAATGAGCAGTTCTTC.

The chain is built from TRBV7-2 and TRBJ2-7, with D uncertain. The CDR3 is made up of 13 amino acids. The germline V and J ends were trimmed by 5 bases and 0 bases, with 8 bases remaining between them. Germline CDR1 reads SGHTA; CDR2 reads FQGNSA. The DNA of the CDR3 is TGTGCCAGCAGCCGCGGTAGCTCCTACGAGCAGTACTTC. It codes for CASSRGSSYEQYF.

The V gene is TRBV5-8, the J gene TRBJ1-1; possibly TRBD1 for D (6 bases). This CDR3 has 16 residues. Between the trimmed V and J ends, which lost 1 base and 6 bases, there was a span of 19 bases. Germline CDR1 SGHTS, CDR2 YDEGEE. The CDR3 DNA is TGTGCCAGCAGCTTGTACCCCACAGGGTTCGTCGCTGAAGCTTTCTTT. It translates to CASSLYPTGFVAEAFF.

V gene TRBV2 combines with J gene TRBJ1-1; D is unclear. V shed 6 bases and J shed 1 base, with 9 bases lying between them. The V gene's germline CDR1 is SNHLY and CDR2 FYNNEI. This CDR3 has 13 amino acids. The CDR3 DNA is TGTGCCAGCAGGCCCGCGGGGAACACTGAAGCTTTCTTT. As protein: CASRPAGNTEAFF.

J is TRBJ1-2 and V is TRBV6-6, with 7 bases fitting TRBD1. Germline CDR1 is MNHNY and CDR2 is SVGAGI (reference sequence). V was pared by 9 bases and J by 5 bases, with 9 bases of the junction left unmatched. This CDR3 is built from 13 residues. CDR3 protein: CASRGQSYYGYTF. CDR3 coding DNA: TGTGCCAGTAGGGGACAGTCCTATTATGGCTACACCTTC.

The V gene is TRBV10-3, the J gene TRBJ1-1; D uncertain. The germline V gene encodes CDR1 ENHRY and CDR2 SYGVKD. V shed 6 bases and J shed 2 bases, with 10 bases lying between them. The CDR3 totals 13 residues. As DNA, the CDR3 is TGTGCCATCAGGACCTCAACAAACACTGAAGCTTTCTTT. Encoded protein: CAIRTSTNTEAFF.

The chain recombines TRBV9 with TRBJ2-4; TRBD2 is a possible D gene (5 bases). Germline V gene sequence: CDR1 SGDLS, CDR2 YYNGEE. With 3 bases removed from V and 0 bases from J, the gap between germline ends came to 13 bases. The CDR3 has 16 residues. CDR3 bases: TGTGCCAGCAGCGCAGTAGCGACCTTAGCCAAAAACATTCAGTACTTC. Encoded protein: CASSAVATLAKNIQYF.

The rearrangement uses TRBV10-3 and TRBJ2-5; D remains ambiguous. Trimming took off 2 bases at V and 5 bases at J, with 6 bases between the two ends. The V gene's germline CDR1 is ENHRY and CDR2 SYGVKD. CDR3 length equals 12 residues. In DNA form, the CDR3 reads TGTGCCATCAGTGAGCCCCGGGAGACCCAGTACTTC. Translating gives CAISEPRETQYF.

This chain joins TRBV4-1 and TRBJ1-1; D not certain. Trimming stripped 4 bases from V and 6 bases from J, with 21 bases between. This CDR3 region has 16 residues. Germline-derived CDR1 and CDR2 are MGHRA and YSYEKL. The CDR3 is CASSPAESDVISEAFF. CDR3 bases: TGCGCCAGCAGCCCGGCAGAATCAGACGTCATCTCTGAAGCTTTCTTT.